A selection of T cell receptor beta chains follows, all from one sample in a study of blood T cell repertoires in COVID-19. Only in-frame clones appear in the TCRdb table, and some are missing; sequencing was by immunoSEQ multiplex PCR. The profile shows fewer than 85,000 clones, about 83% of them singletons. The material sequenced was peripheral blood. These receptors were taken from a man aged 25 to 40 with COVID-19, enrolled during active disease. The CDR3 runs from the conserved cysteine through the conserved F or W.

J gene: TRBJ1-1; V gene: TRBV10-3; CDR3 protein: CAITGGGSTEAFF
J gene: TRBJ1-1; V gene: TRBV19; CDR3 protein: CASSLRGANTEAFF
J gene: TRBJ1-4; V gene: TRBV5-5; CDR3 protein: CASSLAGGWEKLFF
J gene: TRBJ2-7; V gene: TRBV6-2/TRBV6-3; CDR3 protein: CASSYGQGPDEQYF
J gene: TRBJ2-2; V gene: TRBV2; CDR3 protein: CASSYRLAAGELFF
J gene: TRBJ2-1; V gene: TRBV20-1; CDR3 protein: CSGRDINEQFF
J gene: TRBJ1-2; V gene: TRBV2; CDR3 protein: CASSGSLISGTIYGYTF
J gene: TRBJ2-5; V gene: TRBV15; CDR3 protein: CATAKAGEGKTQYF
J gene: TRBJ2-3; V gene: TRBV6-4; CDR3 protein: CASSDSTSGSTDTQYF
J gene: TRBJ1-1; V gene: TRBV6-5; CDR3 protein: CASSSNRGSTEAFF
J gene: TRBJ2-7; V gene: TRBV9; CDR3 protein: CASSPLGAGAYEQYF
J gene: TRBJ1-5; V gene: TRBV28; CDR3 protein: CASRSGTGGSGQPQHF
J gene: TRBJ1-5; V gene: TRBV9; CDR3 protein: CASSGGGKRQPQHF
J gene: TRBJ1-1; V gene: TRBV28; CDR3 protein: CASSPPGQRNTEAFF
J gene: TRBJ2-7; V gene: TRBV27; CDR3 protein: CASSLSGRVEQYF
J gene: TRBJ2-7; V gene: TRBV24-1; CDR3 protein: CATSDSGEGGYEQYF
J gene: TRBJ2-1; V gene: TRBV11-2; CDR3 protein: CASSLRRQSSYNEQFF
J gene: TRBJ2-1; V gene: TRBV2; CDR3 protein: CASSEAGQGRNEQFF
J gene: TRBJ1-3; V gene: TRBV7-2; CDR3 protein: CASRKTGSGNTIYF
J gene: TRBJ1-1; V gene: TRBV30; CDR3 protein: CAWSRTVMNTEAFF
J gene: TRBJ2-7; V gene: TRBV11-2; CDR3 protein: CASSLRQLPFGEQYF
J gene: TRBJ1-1; V gene: TRBV27; CDR3 protein: CASRVGTSPEAFF
J gene: TRBJ2-7; V gene: TRBV6-1; CDR3 protein: CASSDRGGPYEQYF
J gene: TRBJ2-1; V gene: TRBV24-1; CDR3 protein: CATSDRGPGLAYNEQFF
J gene: TRBJ2-7; V gene: TRBV28; CDR3 protein: CASSLQGYEQYF
J gene: TRBJ1-2; V gene: TRBV6-5; CDR3 protein: CASSRGKNYGYTF
J gene: TRBJ2-3; V gene: TRBV9; CDR3 protein: CASSSSGRVVQDTQYF
J gene: TRBJ1-1; V gene: TRBV7-3; CDR3 protein: CASSLTGQMNTEAFF
J gene: TRBJ1-2; V gene: TRBV28; CDR3 protein: CASTPRGANYGYTF
J gene: TRBJ2-3; V gene: TRBV27; CDR3 protein: CASSSGLAGGPFTDTQYF
J gene: TRBJ1-4; V gene: TRBV2; CDR3 protein: CAGSWGGPNEKLFF
J gene: TRBJ1-1; V gene: TRBV28; CDR3 protein: CASSLEKRTTEAFF
J gene: TRBJ1-1; V gene: TRBV7-9; CDR3 protein: CASSPAGPEAFF
J gene: TRBJ2-1; V gene: TRBV11-2; CDR3 protein: CASSRTRSYNEQFF
J gene: TRBJ2-1; V gene: TRBV4-1; CDR3 protein: CASSLRGGHEQFF